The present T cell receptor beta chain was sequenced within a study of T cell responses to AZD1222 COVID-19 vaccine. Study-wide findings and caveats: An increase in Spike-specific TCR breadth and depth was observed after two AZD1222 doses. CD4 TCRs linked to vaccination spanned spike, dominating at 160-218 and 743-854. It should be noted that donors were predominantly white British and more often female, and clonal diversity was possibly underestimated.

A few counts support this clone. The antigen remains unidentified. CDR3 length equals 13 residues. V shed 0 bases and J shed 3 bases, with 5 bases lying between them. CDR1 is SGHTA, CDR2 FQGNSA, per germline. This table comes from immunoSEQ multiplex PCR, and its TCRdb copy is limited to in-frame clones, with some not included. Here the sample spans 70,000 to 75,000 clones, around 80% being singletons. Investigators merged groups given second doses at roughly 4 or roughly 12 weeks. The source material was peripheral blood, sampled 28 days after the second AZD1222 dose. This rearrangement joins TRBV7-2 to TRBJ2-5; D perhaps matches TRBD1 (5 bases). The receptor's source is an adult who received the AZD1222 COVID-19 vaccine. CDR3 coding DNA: TGTGCCAGCAGCTTAGCCAGGGAAGAGACCCAGTACTTC. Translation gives CASSLAREETQYF.